The clone carrying this TCR beta chain was seen a handful of times. The data are from a study of T cells in Graves' hyperthyroidism and ophthalmopathy. Authors of the study amplified TCR beta CDR3 regions from RNA transcripts. The HTBI set primed first-round TCR CDR3 RT-PCR. TCRdb itself ran the multiplex PCR reads through MiXCR, one entry per CDR3 protein. In the table there are roughly 350,000 distinct CDR3 sequences, about 13% of which are singletons. The origin of this receptor is a woman aged 40-49 years with Graves' ophthalmopathy. The specimen was blood.

CDR3 DNA: TGCAGTGCTTCCCGGCTAGCGGACAACACCGGGGAGCTGTTTTTT. Translation: CSASRLADNTGELFF. The chain combines TRBV20-1 with TRBJ2-2, with 7 bases lining up with TRBD2. The CDR3 sequence is 15 residues long. Trimming took 5 bases from V and 2 from J; bases not matched to a gene: 8. Germline V gene data show CDR1 as DFQATT and CDR2 as SNEGSKA (reference sequence).